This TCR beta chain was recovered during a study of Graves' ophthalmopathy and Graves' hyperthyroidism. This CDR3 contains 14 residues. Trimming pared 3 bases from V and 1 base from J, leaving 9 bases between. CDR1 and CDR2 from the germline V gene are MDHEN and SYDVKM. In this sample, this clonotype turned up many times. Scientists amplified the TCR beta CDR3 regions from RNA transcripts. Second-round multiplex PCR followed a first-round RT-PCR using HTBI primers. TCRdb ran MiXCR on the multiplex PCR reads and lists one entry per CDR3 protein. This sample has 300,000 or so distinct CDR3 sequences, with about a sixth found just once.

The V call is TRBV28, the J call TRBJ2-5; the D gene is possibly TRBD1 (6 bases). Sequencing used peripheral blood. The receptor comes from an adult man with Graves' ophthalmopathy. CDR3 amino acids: CASSFDRIQETQYF. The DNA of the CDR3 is TGTGCCAGCAGTTTCGACAGGATCCAAGAGACCCAGTACTTC.